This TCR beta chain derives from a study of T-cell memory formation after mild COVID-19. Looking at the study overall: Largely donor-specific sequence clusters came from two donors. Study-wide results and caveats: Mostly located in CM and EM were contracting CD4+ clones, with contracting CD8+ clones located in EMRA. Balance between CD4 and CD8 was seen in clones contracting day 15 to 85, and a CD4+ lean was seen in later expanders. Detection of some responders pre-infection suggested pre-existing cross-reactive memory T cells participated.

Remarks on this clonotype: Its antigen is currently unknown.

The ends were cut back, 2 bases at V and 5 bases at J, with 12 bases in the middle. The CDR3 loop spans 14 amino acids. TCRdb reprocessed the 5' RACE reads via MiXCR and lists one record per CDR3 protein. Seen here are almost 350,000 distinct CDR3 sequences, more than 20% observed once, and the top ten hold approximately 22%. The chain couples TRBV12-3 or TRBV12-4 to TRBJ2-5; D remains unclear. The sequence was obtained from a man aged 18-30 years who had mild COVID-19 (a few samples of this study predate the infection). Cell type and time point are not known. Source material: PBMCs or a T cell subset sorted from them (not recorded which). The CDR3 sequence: CASSLSIGVETQYF. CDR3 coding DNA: TGTGCCAGCAGTTTAAGCATTGGGGTCGAGACCCAGTACTTC.